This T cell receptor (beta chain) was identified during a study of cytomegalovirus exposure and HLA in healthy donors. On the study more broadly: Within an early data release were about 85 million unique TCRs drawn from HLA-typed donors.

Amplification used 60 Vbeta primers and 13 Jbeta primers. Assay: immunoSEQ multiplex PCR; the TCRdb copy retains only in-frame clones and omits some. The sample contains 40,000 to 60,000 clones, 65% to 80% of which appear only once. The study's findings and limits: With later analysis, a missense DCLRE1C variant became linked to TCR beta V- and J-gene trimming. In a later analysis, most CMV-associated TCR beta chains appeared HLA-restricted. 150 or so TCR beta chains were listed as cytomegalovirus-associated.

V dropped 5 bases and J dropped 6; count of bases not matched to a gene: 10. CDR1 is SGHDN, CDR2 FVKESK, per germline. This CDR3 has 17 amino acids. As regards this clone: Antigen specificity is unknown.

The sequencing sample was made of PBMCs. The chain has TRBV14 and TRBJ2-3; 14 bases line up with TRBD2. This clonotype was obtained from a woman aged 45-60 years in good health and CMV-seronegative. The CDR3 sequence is CASSTNRLAGGLDTQYF. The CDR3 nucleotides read TGTGCCAGCAGCACCAACAGACTAGCGGGAGGGCTGGATACGCAGTATTTT.